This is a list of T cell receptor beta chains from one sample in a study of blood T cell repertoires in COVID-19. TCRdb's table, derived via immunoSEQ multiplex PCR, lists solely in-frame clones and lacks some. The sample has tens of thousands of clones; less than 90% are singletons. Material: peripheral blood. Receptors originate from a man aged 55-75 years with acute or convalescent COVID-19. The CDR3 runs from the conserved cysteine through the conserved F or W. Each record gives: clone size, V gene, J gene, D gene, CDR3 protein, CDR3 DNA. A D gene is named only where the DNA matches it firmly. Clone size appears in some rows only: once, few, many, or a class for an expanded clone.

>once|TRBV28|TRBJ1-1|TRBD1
CASSLLQGFSTEAFF
TGTGCCAGCAGCCTCTTACAGGGGTTCAGTACTGAAGCTTTCTTT
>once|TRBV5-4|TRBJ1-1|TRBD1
CASSPDRGRSNTEAFF
TGTGCCAGCAGCCCGGACAGGGGACGAAGCAACACTGAAGCTTTCTTT
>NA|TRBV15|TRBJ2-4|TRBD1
CATSRGDRLLKNIQYF
TGTGCCACCAGCAGGGGGGACAGGCTGTTAAAAAACATTCAGTACTTC
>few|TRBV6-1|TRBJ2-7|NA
CASSEVGISYEQYF
TGTGCCAGCAGTGAAGTCGGGATCTCCTACGAGCAGTACTTC
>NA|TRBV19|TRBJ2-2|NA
CASSIALGGMNTGELFF
TGTGCCAGTAGTATAGCTTTGGGCGGGATGAACACCGGGGAGCTGTTTTTT
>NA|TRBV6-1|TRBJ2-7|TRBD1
CASSEVGRGRQYEQYF
TGTGCCAGCAGTGAAGTCGGCAGGGGGCGTCAATACGAGCAGTACTTC
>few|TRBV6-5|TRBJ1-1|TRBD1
CASSYGTGVFVEAFF
TGTGCCAGCAGTTACGGGACAGGGGTGTTCGTTGAAGCTTTCTTT
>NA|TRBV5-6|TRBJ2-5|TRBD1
CASSPRGQGMETQYF
TGTGCCAGCAGCCCCAGGGGACAGGGTATGGAGACCCAGTACTTC
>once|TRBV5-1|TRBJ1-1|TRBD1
CASSGTESGQGAWNTEAFF
TGCGCCAGCAGCGGCACGGAGTCCGGACAGGGGGCTTGGAACACTGAAGCTTTCTTT
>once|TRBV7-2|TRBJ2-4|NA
CASSLDWRNIQYF
TGTGCCAGCAGCTTAGACTGGAGAAACATTCAGTACTTC
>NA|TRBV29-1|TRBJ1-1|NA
CSVAEFRTEAFF
TGCAGCGTTGCTGAGTTCCGCACTGAAGCTTTCTTT
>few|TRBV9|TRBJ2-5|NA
CASSADSMIGTQYF
TGTGCCAGCAGCGCGGACTCAATGATAGGGACCCAGTACTTC
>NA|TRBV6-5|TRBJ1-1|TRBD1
CASRQTGGIIEAFF
TGTGCCAGCAGACAGACAGGGGGCATCATTGAAGCTTTCTTT
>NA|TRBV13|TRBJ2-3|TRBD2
CASSLTVASGGRLGTDTQYF
TGTGCCAGCAGCTTAACAGTCGCTAGCGGGGGTCGTCTTGGCACAGATACGCAGTATTTT